The 30 T cell receptor beta chains reported below all come from one sample, sequenced in a study of T cells in Graves' hyperthyroidism and ophthalmopathy. The TCR beta CDR3 regions underwent amplification using RNA transcripts as the source. HTBI primers were employed in a first-round RT-PCR of the TCR CDR3. TCRdb processed the multiplex PCR reads anew with MiXCR; each CDR3 protein has one entry. The table lists some 370,000 distinct CDR3 sequences, over 12% of them singletons. The source material was blood. The receptors stem from a man aged 50 or older with Graves' ophthalmopathy.

This clonotype showed up many times. The chain is built from TRBV28 and TRBJ1-6; D gene uncertain. The V gene lost 10 bases and the J gene lost 9 bases, with 19 bases spanning the gap. Germline values: CDR1 MDHEN, CDR2 SYDVKM. The CDR3 contains 14 residues. CDR3 sequence reads: CATRKGGRSSPLHF. The CDR3 DNA reads as TGTGCCACCCGAAAGGGCGGGAGGAGTTCACCCCTCCACTTT.

This clonotype was observed at least ten times. This sequence joins TRBV24-1 and TRBJ2-3; D possibly corresponds to TRBD2 (6 bases). The CDR3 covers 16 residues. With 10 bases removed from V and 2 bases from J, the gap between germline ends came to 21 bases. Germline CDR1 reads KGHDR; CDR2 reads SFDVKD. The DNA for the CDR3 is TGTGCCACTGGAGGGGCCGCCGAGGGGACCACAGATACGCAGTATTTT. Translating it yields CATGGAAEGTTDTQYF.

This clonotype was detected a few times. The rearrangement links TRBV14 to TRBJ2-1, with D maybe TRBD2 (6 bases). Germline CDR1 and CDR2: SGHDN and FVKESK. CDR3 length equals 15 residues. The ends were cut back, 1 base at V and 14 bases at J, with 21 bases in the middle. For the CDR3, the DNA is TGTGCCAGCAGCCAAGCCAGGGACCAGGGAGGTAGTAAGTTCTTC. The encoded protein is CASSQARDQGGSKFF.

This clonotype has only a few counts. This sequence joins TRBV5-1 and TRBJ2-5; 10 bases map to TRBD2. This CDR3 comprises 13 residues. Per germline, CDR1 SGHRS and CDR2 YFSETQ. V shed 7 bases, J shed 9 bases, and the junction held 9 bases outside the gene matches. CDR3 bases: TGCGCCAGCGGAAGCGGGAGGGTCCCGGCCCAGTACTTC. Protein product: CASGSGRVPAQYF.

The chain employs TRBV30 and TRBJ1-1; D possibly corresponds to TRBD1 (6 bases). CDR3 size: 14 residues. Germline CDR1 GTSNPN, CDR2 SVGIG (reference sequence). V lost 3 bases to trimming and J lost 2 bases, with 13 bases between them. The CDR3 protein is CAWRPQGPNTEAFF. The DNA for the CDR3 is TGTGCCTGGAGACCGCAGGGGCCAAACACTGAAGCTTTCTTT.

This clonotype was observed at least ten times. The chain links TRBV20-1 to TRBJ2-3, with a possible D match to TRBD2 (5 bases). The germline gives CDR1 DFQATT, CDR2 SNEGSKA (reference sequence). Trimming cost V 6 bases and J 0 bases, with 10 bases left between them. The CDR3 contains 13 residues. CDR3 sequence (DNA): TGCAGTGCAGTTAGCGAAAGCACAGATACGCAGTATTTT. Translated, it gives CSAVSESTDTQYF.

At least ten counts were recorded for this clonotype. V is TRBV7-8 and J is TRBJ1-4; 7 bases are shared with TRBD1. CDR3 length equals 16 residues. Germline-derived CDR1 and CDR2 are SGHVS and FQNEAQ. J lost 4 bases, V lost 2 bases, and 7 bases had no gene match. CDR3 DNA: TGTGCCAGCAGCTTACAAAGTGGACAGGTTAATGAAAAACTGTTTTTT. Its translation: CASSLQSGQVNEKLFF.

The chain couples TRBV4-1 to TRBJ2-7, with 8 bases aligning to TRBD2. Germline CDR1 MGHRA, CDR2 YSYEKL. V trimming: 4 bases; J trimming: 4 bases; junction bases outside the gene matches: 9. The CDR3 length is 15 residues. DNA of the CDR3: TGCGCCAGCAGCCCCCAGACTAGCGCGGTTTACGAGCAGTACTTC. It is translated as CASSPQTSAVYEQYF.

This clonotype was counted ten times or more. The rearrangement uses TRBV5-1 and TRBJ1-4, with 9 bases fitting TRBD1. V dropped 3 bases and J dropped 7; count of bases not matched to a gene: 7. The CDR3 spans 15 residues. Germline V gene data show CDR1 as SGHRS and CDR2 as YFSETQ. The CDR3 loop reads CASSSHRGPREKLFF. CDR3 coding DNA: TGCGCCAGCAGCTCACACAGGGGGCCTCGTGAAAAACTGTTTTTT.

The J gene is TRBJ2-1, the V gene TRBV19, with 11 bases lining up with TRBD2. This CDR3 has 17 residues. Per the germline V gene, CDR1 is LNHDA and CDR2 is SQIVND (reference sequence). The V segment lost 4 bases and the J segment 4 bases; nucleotides outside the gene matches: 9. CDR3 sequence reads: CASSTVAGGPGYNEQFF. In DNA, the CDR3 is TGTGCCAGTAGTACTGTAGCGGGAGGGCCCGGGTACAATGAGCAGTTCTTC.

The V call is TRBV5-1, the J call TRBJ2-3; D is unresolved. V dropped 0 bases and J dropped 0 bases, with 5 bases sitting between them. The CDR3 extends over 14 amino acids. From germline, CDR1 is SGHRS and CDR2 YFSETQ. CDR3: CASSLDGSTDTQYF. The CDR3 bases are TGCGCCAGCAGCTTGGATGGTAGCACAGATACGCAGTATTTT.

This clonotype was picked up a small number of times. The V gene is TRBV9, the J gene TRBJ2-2; D not resolved. This CDR3 comprises 14 residues. Trimming removed 5 bases at V and 5 bases at J, with 13 bases between. Per germline, CDR1 SGDLS and CDR2 YYNGEE. This CDR3 is CASRGLRQTGELFF. The CDR3 bases are TGTGCCAGCAGAGGCCTTCGGCAAACCGGGGAGCTGTTTTTT.

V and J are TRBV19 and TRBJ1-5; D unclear. Germline V gene data show CDR1 as LNHDA and CDR2 as SQIVND (reference sequence). The CDR3 contains 14 residues. Between the trimmed V and J ends, which lost 3 bases and 6 bases, there was a span of 12 bases. CDR3 coding DNA: TGTGCCAGTAGTATTTACGGGGTCGGTCAGCCCCAGCATTTT. Translation gives CASSIYGVGQPQHF.

The chain combines TRBV20-1 with TRBJ2-7, with a tentative D call TRBD2 (5 bases). V was clipped by 0 bases and J by 2 bases, with 14 bases between them. CDR3 size: 15 residues. Germline V gene sequence: CDR1 DFQATT, CDR2 SNEGSKA (reference sequence). CDR3 protein: CSARDPRTEAYEQYF. Here the CDR3 DNA reads TGCAGTGCTAGAGACCCCCGGACTGAAGCCTACGAGCAGTACTTC.

This clonotype was observed at least ten times. The chain is built from TRBV20-1 and TRBJ1-5; tentatively, D is TRBD1 (5 bases). Per germline, CDR1 DFQATT and CDR2 SNEGSKA (reference sequence). The CDR3 covers 14 residues. V lost 5 bases, J lost 6 bases, and 17 bases lay in between. CDR3 bases: TGCAGTGCTGGGGGACTTGCTTTAGTTCAGCCCCAGCATTTT. Translated: CSAGGLALVQPQHF.

In this sample, this clonotype turned up many times. This chain uses TRBV15 with TRBJ1-1; 11 nucleotides line up with TRBD1. This CDR3 spans 16 amino acids. Germline lookup yields CDR1 LNHNV and CDR2 YYDKDF (reference sequence). The J segment lost 1 base and the V segment lost 3 bases, leaving 4 bases of the junction unmatched. In nucleotides, the CDR3 is TGTGCCACCAGCAGTGGACAGGGGGCTACGAACACTGAAGCTTTCTTT. Protein sequence: CATSSGQGATNTEAFF. Based on the CDR3 plus reference TRBV15 and TRBJ1-1, the full variable domain is DAMVIQNPRYQVTQFGKPVTLSCSQTLNHNVMYWYQQKSSQAPKLLFHYYDKDFNNEADTPDNFQSRRPNTSFCFLDIRSPGLGDTAMYLCATSSGQGATNTEAFFGQGTRLTVV.

The chain combines TRBV30 with TRBJ1-2; 9 bases map to TRBD1. With V trimmed by 4 bases and J by 3 bases, 6 bases remained unmatched. Germline V gene lookup returns CDR1 GTSNPN and CDR2 SVGIG (reference sequence). The CDR3 spans 14 residues. The CDR3 sequence is CAWKGQGNDYGYTF. The DNA for the CDR3 is TGTGCCTGGAAGGGACAGGGAAATGACTATGGCTACACCTTC.

Concerning this clonotype: Just one base apart from a much larger clone, this may be a read error. The chain couples TRBV29-1 to TRBJ2-3, with 7 bases fitting TRBD1. The germline V gene has CDR1 SQVTM and CDR2 ANQGSEA. Trimming cost V 4 bases and J 7 bases; bases outside gene matches: 5. This CDR3 region has 12 residues. The CDR3 DNA sequence: TGCAGCGTTGGACGACAGGGAAATACGCAGTATTTT. Its protein product is CSVGRQGNTQYF.

This clonotype was recorded a few times. A much larger clone lies a single base off, so this may be a read error. The CDR3 here is CASSSTPSGSHNEQLF. CDR3 DNA sequence: TGTGCCAGCAGCTCGACTCCTAGCGGGAGTCACAATGAGCAGCTCTTC. The V call is TRBV11-3, the J call TRBJ2-1, with TRBD2 matching 10 bases. The CDR3 extends over 16 amino acids. Germline V gene data show CDR1 as SGHNT and CDR2 as YENEEA.

Here the CDR3 reads CASRKLAVYNEQFF. The CDR3 nucleotides read TGTGCCAGCAGGAAGCTAGCGGTCTACAATGAGCAGTTCTTC. V is TRBV7-2 and J is TRBJ2-1, with 7 bases lining up with TRBD2. J was trimmed by 3 bases and V by 6 bases; bases with no gene match: 5. Germline V gene data show CDR1 as SGHTA and CDR2 as FQGNSA. This CDR3 spans 14 amino acids.

This clonotype was detected only once. Given a much more abundant clone one base away, this may be a read error. V is TRBV15 and J is TRBJ2-3, with D unresolved. Germline values: CDR1 LNHNV, CDR2 YYDKDF (reference sequence). CDR3 length equals 15 residues. CDR3 protein: CATSRDPINTDAQYF. The DNA for the CDR3 is TGTGCCACCAGCAGAGATCCCATTAACACAGATGCGCAGTATTTT.

In this sample, this clonotype turned up a few times. The chain uses TRBV28 and TRBJ2-2, with D possibly being TRBD1 or TRBD2 (5 bases each). Trimming removed 3 bases at V and 0 bases at J, with 14 bases between. CDR1 MDHEN and CDR2 SYDVKM come from the germline V gene. This CDR3 comprises 17 residues. The CDR3 loop reads CASSLEGRQTNTGELFF. In nucleotides, the CDR3 is TGTGCCAGCAGTTTGGAAGGGAGACAGACGAACACCGGGGAGCTGTTTTTT. Drawing the rest from reference TRBV28 and TRBJ2-2, the complete variable domain is DVKVTQSSRYLVKRTGEKVFLECVQDMDHENMFWYRQDPGLGLRLIYFSYDVKMKEKGDIPEGYSVSREKKERFSLILESASTNQTSMYLCASSLEGRQTNTGELFFGEGSRLTVL.

As for this clonotype: A clone one base away is much larger, so this may be a read error. No DNA is shown, since the ends of the CDR3 on it are uncertain; the CDR3 is the one TCRdb lists. The chain has TRBV20-1 and TRBJ2-7; TRBD2, the table's D call, lacks a check against the DNA. The CDR3 is 15 amino acids long, termini counted. CDR1 is DFQATT and CDR2 is SNEGSKA in the germline V gene (reference sequence). This CDR3 is CSARDFGGGTYERYF.

This clonotype turned up a few times. The chain joins TRBV6-6 to TRBJ1-1; no clear D gene. Looked up from germline, CDR1 is MNHNY and CDR2 is SVGAGI (reference sequence). This CDR3 comprises 17 residues. The V end was cut by 0 bases, the J end by 0 bases, with 14 bases between. CDR3 nucleotide sequence: TGTGCCAGCAGTTACTCGATTCCGAGACCGTTGAACACTGAAGCTTTCTTT. Its protein is CASSYSIPRPLNTEAFF.

The chain uses TRBV11-2 and TRBJ2-2, with 12 bases aligning to TRBD2. J lost 6 bases, V lost 5 bases, and 13 bases had no gene match. This CDR3 has 18 residues. The germline V gene has CDR1 SGHAT and CDR2 FQNNGV. DNA of the CDR3: TGTGCCAGCAGCCCGGTCCCTAGCGGGAGGGCCGGACCCGGGGAGCTGTTTTTT. Protein sequence: CASSPVPSGRAGPGELFF. The full variable domain, with the rest looked up from reference TRBV11-2 and TRBJ2-2, is EAGVAQSPRYKIIEKRQSVAFWCNPISGHATLYWYQQILGQGPKLLIQFQNNGVVDDSQLPKDRFSAERLKGVDSTLKIQPAKLEDSAVYLCASSPVPSGRAGPGELFFGEGSRLTVL.

Ten or more counts support this clonotype. The chain is built from TRBV5-1 and TRBJ2-3; 8 bases map to TRBD1. The CDR3 spans 15 residues. Germline CDR1 reads SGHRS; CDR2 reads YFSETQ. The trim removed 4 bases at V and 4 bases at J, leaving 8 bases unmatched. CDR3 region: CASSPTPDRADTQYF. The CDR3, as DNA: TGCGCCAGCAGCCCTACCCCGGACAGGGCAGATACGCAGTATTTT.

This clonotype appeared many times. The rearrangement links TRBV28 to TRBJ1-5; TRBD1 might be the D (5 bases). The CDR3 is made up of 15 amino acids. Trimming cost V 6 bases and J 5 bases, with 17 bases left between them. CDR1 MDHEN and CDR2 SYDVKM come from the germline V gene. CDR3 in DNA: TGTGCCAGCAGCCGCTTTCGGGCAGGGTATCAGCCCCAGCATTTT. Amino acid sequence: CASSRFRAGYQPQHF.

In its sample, this clonotype was seen many times. The V gene is TRBV12-3 or TRBV12-4, the J gene TRBJ1-3; tentative D call: TRBD1 (5 bases). This CDR3 has 14 amino acids. V lost 6 bases and J lost 2, with 11 bases in between. CDR3 region: CASSPVRAGNTIYF. For the CDR3, the DNA is TGTGCCAGCAGCCCAGTCAGGGCTGGAAACACCATATATTTT.

Only a few counts were recorded for this clonotype. CDR3 in DNA: TGTGCCAGCGGGGATTCCGTAAACACTGAAGCTTTCTTT. The encoded protein is CASGDSVNTEAFF. The V gene is TRBV28, the J gene TRBJ1-1, with D uncertain. The V and J ends lost 8 bases and 2 bases respectively, with 12 bases between them. Germline values: CDR1 MDHEN, CDR2 SYDVKM. The CDR3 has 13 amino acids.

This chain joins TRBV7-9 and TRBJ2-3; 12 nucleotides align to TRBD2. V lost 5 bases and J lost 4; bases outside the gene matches: 16. The CDR3 runs to 19 residues. CDR1 is SEHNR and CDR2 is FQNEAQ in the germline V gene (reference sequence). CDR3 sequence: CASSQTVLAGGPLADTQYF. The DNA of the CDR3 is TGTGCCAGCAGCCAAACGGTACTAGCGGGAGGCCCCCTCGCAGATACGCAGTATTTT.